This T cell receptor beta chain was retrieved from a study of memory CD4+ T cells and cytomegalovirus serostatus. Single viable CD3+CD4+CD8-CD45RO+ cells were sorted as the memory CD4+ T cells. Method: immunoSEQ multiplex PCR; TCRdb's copy keeps in-frame clones and lacks some. There are about 61,000 clones in the sample; roughly 80% occur only once, and nearly 0.9% lies in the top ten. Losses at the gene ends were 4 bases for V and 6 bases for J; bases not matched to a gene: 5. The CDR3 is 16 amino acids. Germline V gene data show CDR1 as MGHRA and CDR2 as YSYEKL. This sequence was found in an adult in good health and CMV-seronegative. The chain links TRBV4-1 to TRBJ2-3; 15 bases agree with TRBD2. Source material: memory CD4+ T cells from blood. The CDR3 sequence: CASSLAGTSGRDTQYF. CDR3 DNA: TGCGCCAGCAGCCTAGCCGGGACTAGCGGGAGGGATACGCAGTATTTT.